Following are 12 T cell receptor beta chains from one sample sequenced in a study of blood T cell repertoires in COVID-19. This table comes from immunoSEQ multiplex PCR, and its TCRdb copy is limited to in-frame clones, with some not included. The sample holds approximately 220,000 clones, 87% seen once. Sequences were obtained from PBMCs or T cells enriched from blood (not recorded which). The source of these receptors is a young woman with acute COVID-19.

The chain employs TRBV29-1 and TRBJ2-1; a weak D match, TRBD1 (6 bases). In germline, CDR1 is SQVTM, CDR2 ANQGSEA. The CDR3 extends over 14 amino acids. The V and J ends lost 3 bases and 2 bases respectively, with 11 bases between them. CDR3 protein: CSVDQGGAYNEQFF. The CDR3 nucleotides read TGCAGCGTTGACCAAGGGGGAGCCTACAATGAGCAGTTCTTC.

The chain employs TRBV6-2 or TRBV6-3 and TRBJ2-7; 10 bases agree with TRBD2. CDR3 length: 13 amino acids. From germline, CDR1 is MNHEY and CDR2 SVGEGT. J was trimmed by 6 bases and V by 4 bases; bases with no gene match: 3. The CDR3 region has the DNA TGTGCCAGCAGTTCTGGGACTAGCGCCGAGCAGTACTTC. Residues: CASSSGTSAEQYF.

This chain links TRBV11-1 with TRBJ1-3; D is undetermined. The CDR3 is 16 residues long. Trimming stripped 5 bases from V and 0 bases from J, with 14 bases between. Looked up from germline, CDR1 is SGHAT and CDR2 is FQDESV (reference sequence). DNA of the CDR3: TGTGCCAGCAGCGTAACAGACATTGACTCTGGAAACACCATATATTTT. Its protein product is CASSVTDIDSGNTIYF.

V and J are TRBV27 and TRBJ1-1; 7 bases are a match to TRBD1. CDR1 MNHEY and CDR2 SMNVEV come from the germline V gene (reference sequence). This CDR3 comprises 15 residues. Trimming at V came to 5 bases and at J to 0 bases, leaving 6 bases not matched to a gene. The CDR3 region has the DNA TGTGCCAGCAGTCGGACAGGAATGATGAACACTGAAGCTTTCTTT. Translation: CASSRTGMMNTEAFF.

This chain joins TRBV6-5 and TRBJ2-5, with D possibly being TRBD1 (6 bases). Germline CDR1 and CDR2: MNHEY and SVGAGI. This CDR3 spans 15 amino acids. The V and J ends lost 7 bases and 7 bases respectively, with 22 bases between them. CDR3 in DNA: TGTGCCAGCAACCCCTTGGCACAGGGCGGCGTGACCCAGTACTTC. It yields the protein CASNPLAQGGVTQYF.

The rearrangement links TRBV27 to TRBJ2-3, with 8 bases lining up with TRBD2. V trimming: 4 bases; J trimming: 10 bases; junction bases outside the gene matches: 10. CDR1 and CDR2 from the germline V gene are MNHEY and SMNVEV (reference sequence). The CDR3 is 14 amino acids. The CDR3 sequence: CASSWWGTRNSQYF. CDR3 DNA: TGTGCCAGCAGTTGGTGGGGGACTAGAAATTCGCAGTATTTT.

V is TRBV7-9 and J is TRBJ1-1; D is perhaps TRBD1 (6 bases). Germline CDR1 is SEHNR and CDR2 is FQNEAQ (reference sequence). The length of the CDR3 is 13 residues. The V end was cut by 8 bases, the J end by 4 bases, with 14 bases between. CDR3 nucleotide sequence: TGTGCCAGCCAACAGGGAACAGTCACTGAAGCTTTCTTT. This gives the protein CASQQGTVTEAFF.

The chain has TRBV7-9 and TRBJ1-3; D remains ambiguous. The CDR3 runs 14 residues. V shed 3 bases and J shed 2 bases, with 8 bases lying between them. Germline values: CDR1 SEHNR, CDR2 FQNEAQ (reference sequence). The CDR3 sequence: CASSFITAGNTIYF. CDR3 coding DNA: TGTGCCAGCAGCTTCATCACAGCTGGAAACACCATATATTTT. The whole variable domain, filled in from reference TRBV7-9 and TRBJ1-3, reads DTGVSQNPRHKITKRGQNVTFRCDPISEHNRLYWYRQTLGQGPEFLTYFQNEAQLEKSRLLSDRFSAERPKGSFSTLEIQRTEQGDSAMYLCASSFITAGNTIYFGEGSWLTVV.

The V and J genes are TRBV3-1 (or the pseudogene TRBV3-2) and TRBJ1-1, with D tentatively TRBD1 (6 bases). From germline, CDR1 is LGHDT and CDR2 YNNKEL (reference sequence). The CDR3 loop spans 19 amino acids. Trimming pared 2 bases from V and 7 bases from J, leaving 29 bases between. This CDR3 reads CASSQSRNTQHSEGVEAFF. The CDR3 region has the DNA TGTGCCAGCAGCCAAAGCAGAAATACACAACATTCCGAGGGGGTTGAAGCTTTCTTT.

The chain employs TRBV7-9 and TRBJ2-7; 7 nucleotides agree with TRBD2. V lost 5 bases, J lost 1 base, and 5 bases stayed unmatched. Germline V gene data show CDR1 as SEHNR and CDR2 as FQNEAQ (reference sequence). This CDR3 has 14 amino acids. The CDR3 nucleotides read TGTGCCAGCAGCAGGGACGGGGGGTCCTACGAGCAGTACTTC. Translated: CASSRDGGSYEQYF.

V and J are TRBV5-4 and TRBJ2-1; TRBD2 matches 8 bases. The CDR3 is made up of 15 amino acids. CDR1 is SGHNT, CDR2 YYREEE, per germline (reference sequence). The trim removed 2 bases at V and 4 bases at J, leaving 5 bases unmatched. The CDR3 sequence: CASSFRLAKYNEQFF. The CDR3 DNA reads as TGTGCCAGCAGCTTTAGACTAGCGAAATACAATGAGCAGTTCTTC. Supplemented by reference TRBV5-4 and TRBJ2-1, the full variable domain reads ETGVTQSPTHLIKTRGQQVTLRCSSQSGHNTVSWYQQALGQGPQFIFQYYREEENGRGNFPPRFSGLQFPNYSSELNVNALELDDSALYLCASSFRLAKYNEQFFGPGTRLTVL.

This clone was observed a few times. The same CDR3 arises from other DNA sequences in this sample as well. V and J are TRBV7-9 and TRBJ2-2; 11 bases are shared with TRBD2. Per the germline V gene, CDR1 is SEHNR and CDR2 is FQNEAQ (reference sequence). J lost 5 bases, V lost 5 bases, and 7 bases had no gene match. This CDR3 region has 16 residues. The CDR3 bases are TGTGCCAGCAGCCCGAGACTAGCGGGGAATACCGGGGAGCTGTTTTTT. Residues: CASSPRLAGNTGELFF. The variable domain in full, with the rest retrieved from reference TRBV7-9 and TRBJ2-2, is DTGVSQNPRHKITKRGQNVTFRCDPISEHNRLYWYRQTLGQGPEFLTYFQNEAQLEKSRLLSDRFSAERPKGSFSTLEIQRTEQGDSAMYLCASSPRLAGNTGELFFGEGSRLTVL.